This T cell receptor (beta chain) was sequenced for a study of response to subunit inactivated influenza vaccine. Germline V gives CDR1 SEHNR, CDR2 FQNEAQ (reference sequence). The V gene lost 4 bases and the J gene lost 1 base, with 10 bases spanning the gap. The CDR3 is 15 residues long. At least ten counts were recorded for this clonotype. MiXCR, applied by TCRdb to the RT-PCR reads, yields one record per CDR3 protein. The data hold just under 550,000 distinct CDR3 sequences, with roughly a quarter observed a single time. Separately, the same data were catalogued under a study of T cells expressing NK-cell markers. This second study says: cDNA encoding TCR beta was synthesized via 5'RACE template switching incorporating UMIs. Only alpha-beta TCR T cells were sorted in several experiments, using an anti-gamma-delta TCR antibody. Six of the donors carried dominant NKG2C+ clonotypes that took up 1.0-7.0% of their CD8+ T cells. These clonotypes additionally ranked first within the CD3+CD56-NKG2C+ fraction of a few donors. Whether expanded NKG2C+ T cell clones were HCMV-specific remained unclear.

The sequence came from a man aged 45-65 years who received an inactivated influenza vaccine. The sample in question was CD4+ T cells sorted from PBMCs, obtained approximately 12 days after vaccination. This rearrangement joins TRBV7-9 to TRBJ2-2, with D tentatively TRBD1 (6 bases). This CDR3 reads CASSSTGLNTGELFF. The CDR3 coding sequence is TGTGCCAGCAGCTCGACAGGATTGAACACCGGGGAGCTGTTTTTT.